What follows is one T cell receptor (beta chain) and its context. Its antigen is not identified. The data stem from a study of CD8+CD57+ T cells in acquired aplastic anemia. Study context: DNA from sorted CD4+ and CD8+ cells averaged around 3 ug. The average read count for CD4+ cells in healthy donors was about 10 million. Findings and limits, study-wide: Patients and controls were found to share fewer than 35 CD8+ CDR3 sequences. Statistical testing detected no significant gap in CD8+ Simpson's diversity between patients and controls.

Genomic DNA constituted the template upon which TCR beta VDJ and CDR3 profiling was performed. MiXCR, applied by TCRdb to the reads, yields one record per CDR3 protein. Among about 62,000 distinct CDR3 sequences, 45% to 70% were seen once, and the ten largest hold 2% to 2.5%. This CDR3 is built from 13 residues. Trimming shortened V by 3 bases and J by 3 bases, and 8 bases separated the two germline ends. Germline-derived CDR1 and CDR2 are SNHLY and FYNNEI. Input material: sorted CD4+, CD8+, or CD8+CD57+ T cells (not recorded which) from PBMCs. V is TRBV2 and J is TRBJ2-5; D ambiguous. The receptor comes from a human donor in good health, serving as a control. The CDR3 loop is CASSETREETQYF. CDR3 in DNA: TGTGCCAGCAGTGAGACCAGAGAAGAGACCCAGTACTTC.